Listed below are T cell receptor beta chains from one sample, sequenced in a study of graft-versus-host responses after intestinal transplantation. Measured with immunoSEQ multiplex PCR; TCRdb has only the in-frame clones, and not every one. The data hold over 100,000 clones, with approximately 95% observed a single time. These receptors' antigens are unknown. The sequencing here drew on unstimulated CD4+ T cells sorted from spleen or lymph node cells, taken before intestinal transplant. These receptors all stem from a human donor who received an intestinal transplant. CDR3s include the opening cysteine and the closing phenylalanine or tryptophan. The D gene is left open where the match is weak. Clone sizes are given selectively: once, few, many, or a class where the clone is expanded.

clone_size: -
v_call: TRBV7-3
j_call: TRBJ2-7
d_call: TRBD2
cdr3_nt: TGTGCCAGCAGCCTAAAAACCGGGACTAGCGGGAGGAGCTACGAGCAGTACTTC
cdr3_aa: CASSLKTGTSGRSYEQYF

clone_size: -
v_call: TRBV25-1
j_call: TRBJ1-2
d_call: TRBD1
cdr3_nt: TGTGCCAGCAGGCGGGACAGCCACCATTACACCTTC
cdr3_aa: CASRRDSHHYTF

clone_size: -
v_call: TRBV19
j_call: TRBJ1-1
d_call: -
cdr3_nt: TGTGCCAGTAGACTCAAGGGGGAGCTCGGCAACACTGAAGCTTTCTTT
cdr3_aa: CASRLKGELGNTEAFF

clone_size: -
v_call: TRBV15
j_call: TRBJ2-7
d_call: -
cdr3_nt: TGTGCCACCAGCACAGGGCCGGGACAGCAGTACTTC
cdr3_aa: CATSTGPGQQYF

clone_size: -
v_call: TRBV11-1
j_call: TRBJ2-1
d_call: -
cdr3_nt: TGTGCCAGCAGCTTAGTTGCCCTTTCCTACAATGAGCAGTTCTTC
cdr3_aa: CASSLVALSYNEQFF

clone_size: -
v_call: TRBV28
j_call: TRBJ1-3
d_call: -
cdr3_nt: TGTGCCAGCAGCCGACTAGTGTCGAGGGAGGGTGGAAACACCATATATTTT
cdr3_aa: CASSRLVSREGGNTIYF

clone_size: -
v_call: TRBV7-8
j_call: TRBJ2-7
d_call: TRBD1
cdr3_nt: TGTGCCAGCCACGACAGGGATCAGATGAGGGAGCAGTACTTC
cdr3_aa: CASHDRDQMREQYF

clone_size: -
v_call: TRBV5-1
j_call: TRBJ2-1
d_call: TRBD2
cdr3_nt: TGCGCCAGCAGCCACGGACTAGCGGCAATAGATAGGGAGCAGTTCTTC
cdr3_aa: CASSHGLAAIDREQFF

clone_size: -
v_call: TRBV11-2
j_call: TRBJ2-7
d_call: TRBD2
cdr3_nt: TGTGCCAGCAGCTTAGATCTCGTTAGCGGGGGGGGATACGAGCAGTACTTC
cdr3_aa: CASSLDLVSGGGYEQYF

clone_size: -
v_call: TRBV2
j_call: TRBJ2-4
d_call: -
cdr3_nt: TGTGCCAGCAGTGAAGGGGGGCAGGTACCTAGGGACATTCAGTACTTC
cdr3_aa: CASSEGGQVPRDIQYF

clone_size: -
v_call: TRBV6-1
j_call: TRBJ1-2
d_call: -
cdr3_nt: TGTGCCAGCAGGGGAGGACAGCAAGTCTATGGCTACACCTTC
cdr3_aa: CASRGGQQVYGYTF

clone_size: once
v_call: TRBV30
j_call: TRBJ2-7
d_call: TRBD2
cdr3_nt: TGTGCCATACTAGCGGGTAGGAAGGGCGAGCAGTACTTC
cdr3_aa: CAILAGRKGEQYF

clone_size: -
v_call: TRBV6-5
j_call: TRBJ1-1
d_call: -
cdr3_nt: TGTGCCAGCAGTTACTCGAGGCAACTGAACACTGAAGCTTTCTTT
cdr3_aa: CASSYSRQLNTEAFF

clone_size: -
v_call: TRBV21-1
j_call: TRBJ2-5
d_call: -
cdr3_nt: TGTGCCAGCAGCCAAGCCGGAGCAGAACAAGAGACCCAGTACTTC
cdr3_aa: CASSQAGAEQETQYF

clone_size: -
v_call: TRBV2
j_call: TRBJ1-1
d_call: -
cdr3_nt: TGTGCCAGCAGAAGGACTCCGAGCTCTGAAGCTTTCTTT
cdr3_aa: CASRRTPSSEAFF

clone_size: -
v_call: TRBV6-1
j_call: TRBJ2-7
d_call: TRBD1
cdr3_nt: TGTGCCAGCGGACGTGGGACAGGGCTTTTCGAGCAGTACTTC
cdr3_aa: CASGRGTGLFEQYF

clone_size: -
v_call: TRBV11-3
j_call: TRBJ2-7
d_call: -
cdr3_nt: TGTGCCAGCACCCCACGCCCGGATTACGAGCAGTACTTC
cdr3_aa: CASTPRPDYEQYF

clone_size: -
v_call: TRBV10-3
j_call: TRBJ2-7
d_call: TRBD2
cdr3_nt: TGTGCCATCAGGACACTAGCGGGAGGCGACGAGCAGTACTTC
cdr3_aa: CAIRTLAGGDEQYF

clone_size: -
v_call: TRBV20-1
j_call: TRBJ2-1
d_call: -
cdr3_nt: TGCAGTGCCAGAAGACTGGATGAGCAGTTCTTC
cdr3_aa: CSARRLDEQFF

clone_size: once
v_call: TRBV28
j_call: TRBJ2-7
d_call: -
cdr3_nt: TGTGCCAGCAGTCCTGGGGTTTCCTACGAGCAGTACTTC
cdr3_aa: CASSPGVSYEQYF

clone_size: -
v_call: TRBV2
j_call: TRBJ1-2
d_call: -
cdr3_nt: TGTGCTAAGCAGCACCGGCCCTATGGCTACACCTTC
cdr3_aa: CAKQHRPYGYTF

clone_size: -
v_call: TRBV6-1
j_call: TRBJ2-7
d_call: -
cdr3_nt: TGTGCCAGCACGGTGCGGGACACCTACGAGCAGTACTTC
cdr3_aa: CASTVRDTYEQYF

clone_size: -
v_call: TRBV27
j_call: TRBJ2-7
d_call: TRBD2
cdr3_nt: TGTGCCAGCAGTTCAGGGACTAGCGGGGCCTACGAGCAGTACTTC
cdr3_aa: CASSSGTSGAYEQYF

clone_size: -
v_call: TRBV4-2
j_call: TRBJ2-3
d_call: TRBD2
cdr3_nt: TGTGCCAGCAGCCCCGGACTAGCCGGTAGGACAGATACGCAGTATTTT
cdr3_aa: CASSPGLAGRTDTQYF

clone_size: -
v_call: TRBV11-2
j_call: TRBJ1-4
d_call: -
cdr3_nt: TGTGCCAGCAGGTCCCTGGGGGGGTCTGGTGAAAAACTGTTTTTT
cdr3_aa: CASRSLGGSGEKLFF

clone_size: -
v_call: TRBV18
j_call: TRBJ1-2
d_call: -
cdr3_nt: TGTGCCAGCTCCCCAGGGCCCCAGTCAGGCTATGGCTACACCTTC
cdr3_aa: CASSPGPQSGYGYTF

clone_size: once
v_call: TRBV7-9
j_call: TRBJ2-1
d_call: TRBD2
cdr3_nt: TGTGCTTCCCTAGCTAGCGGTAACAATGAGCAGTTCTTC
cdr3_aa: CASLASGNNEQFF

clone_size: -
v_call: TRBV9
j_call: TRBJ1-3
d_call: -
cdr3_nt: TGTGCCAGCAGCGTAGTGGGTCTTGGAAACACCATATATTTT
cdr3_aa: CASSVVGLGNTIYF

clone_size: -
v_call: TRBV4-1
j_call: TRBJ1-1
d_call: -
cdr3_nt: TGCGCCAGCAGCCAAGTTGACAGAAACACTGAAGCTTTCTTT
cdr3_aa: CASSQVDRNTEAFF

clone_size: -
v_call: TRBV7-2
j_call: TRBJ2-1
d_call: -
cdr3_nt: TGTGCCAGCAGCTTAGGGGGGATGCAGTTCTTC
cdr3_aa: CASSLGGMQFF

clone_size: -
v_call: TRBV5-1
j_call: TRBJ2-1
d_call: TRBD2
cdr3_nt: TGCGCCAGCAGCTTGTTAGAAGCGGGAGGCGAGCAGTTCTTC
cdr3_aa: CASSLLEAGGEQFF